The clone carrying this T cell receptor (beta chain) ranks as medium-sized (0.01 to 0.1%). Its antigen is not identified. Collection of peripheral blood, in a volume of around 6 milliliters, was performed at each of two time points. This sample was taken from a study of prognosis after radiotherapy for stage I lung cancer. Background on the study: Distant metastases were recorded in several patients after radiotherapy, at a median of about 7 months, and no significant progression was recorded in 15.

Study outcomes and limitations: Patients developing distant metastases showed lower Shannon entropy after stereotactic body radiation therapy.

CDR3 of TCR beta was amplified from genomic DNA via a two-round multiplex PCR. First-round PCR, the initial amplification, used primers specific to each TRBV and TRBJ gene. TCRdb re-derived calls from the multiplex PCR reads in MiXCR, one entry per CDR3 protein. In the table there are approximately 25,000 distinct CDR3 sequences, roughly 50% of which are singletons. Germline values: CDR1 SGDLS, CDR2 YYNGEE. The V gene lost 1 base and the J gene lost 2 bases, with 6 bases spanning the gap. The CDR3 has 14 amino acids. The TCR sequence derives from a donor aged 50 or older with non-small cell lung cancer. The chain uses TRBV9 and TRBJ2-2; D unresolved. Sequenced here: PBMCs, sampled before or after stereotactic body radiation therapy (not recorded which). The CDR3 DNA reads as TGTGCCAGCAGCGTATGGGATAACACCGGGGAGCTGTTTTTT. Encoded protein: CASSVWDNTGELFF.